This TCR beta chain was documented in a study of T cell responses to AZD1222 COVID-19 vaccine. In the study overall: Whether given at about 4 or about 12 weeks, second doses were pooled.

As concerns this clone: Antigen: not known.

Here immunoSEQ multiplex PCR was the method, and the copy in TCRdb shows in-frame clones only, minus some. The profile shows 170,000 or so clones, 75% to 95% of them singletons. Study-wide points: Unmutated variant regions are reportedly targeted by nearly half of spike-specific TCRs.

Sequencing was performed on peripheral blood, taken on day 0 of AZD1222 vaccination. The receptor was derived from an adult in good health.

The CDR3 DNA reads as TGTGCCAGCAGCGTAGCGGGGGGAAGGAATGAGCAGTTCTTC. Its translation is CASSVAGGRNEQFF. The gene calls are TRBV9 and TRBJ2-1; TRBD2 agrees at 7 bases. The CDR3 sequence is 14 residues long. J lost 7 bases, V lost 0 bases, and 4 bases had no gene match. CDR1 and CDR2 from the germline V gene are SGDLS and YYNGEE. The full variable domain, with the rest looked up from reference TRBV9 and TRBJ2-1, is DSGVTQTPKHLITATGQRVTLRCSPRSGDLSVYWYQQSLDQGLQFLIQYYNGEERAKGNILERFSAQQFPDLHSELNLSSLELGDSALYFCASSVAGGRNEQFFGPGTRLTVL.